The rows below give T cell receptor beta chains drawn from one sample of a study of T cells in tuberculosis. Libraries were prepared by immunoSEQ multiplex PCR; TCRdb keeps only in-frame clonotypes and omits some of them. The sample lists 30,000 to 40,000 clones; 97% were seen once. Sequenced sample: PBMCs. The receptors were sampled from a donor aged 5 to 30 with latent tuberculosis or without tuberculosis infection. Both conserved end residues are part of each CDR3. The D gene is left open where the match is weak. The listing skips clone size in some rows; elsewhere it reads once, few, many or a size class.

CDR3 DNA,CDR3 protein,clone size,D gene,V gene,J gene
TGTGCCATCAGTGGAACAGAGAAAAACATTCAGTACTTC,CAISGTEKNIQYF,NA,NA,TRBV10-3,TRBJ2-4
TGTGCCAGCAGCTTCCTCCTAGCGGACTACAATGAGCAGTTCTTC,CASSFLLADYNEQFF,NA,TRBD2,TRBV5-6,TRBJ2-1
TGCGCCAGCAGCTCGGACACCTCTGCGGGGGAGACCCAGTACTTC,CASSSDTSAGETQYF,NA,NA,TRBV5-1,TRBJ2-5
TGCGCCAGCAGCCCTACCCCGAACAGGGGCTCCGGAAACACCATATATTTT,CASSPTPNRGSGNTIYF,NA,TRBD1,TRBV4-1,TRBJ1-3
TGTGCCAGCAGCGCCGGACGGGACAGGGAGAACTATGGCTACACCTTC,CASSAGRDRENYGYTF,NA,TRBD1,TRBV9,TRBJ1-2
TGCAGCGTAGGCCCTAGCGCATCATCCTACAATGAGCAGTTCTTC,CSVGPSASSYNEQFF,NA,NA,TRBV29-1,TRBJ2-1
TGTGCCCCGGTATCCCGCGGGGGGGTCACTGAAGCTTTCTTT,CAPVSRGGVTEAFF,NA,NA,TRBV2,TRBJ1-1
TGTGCCAGCAGCGTAGTGTCGGGGAGCACAGATACGCAGTATTTT,CASSVVSGSTDTQYF,once,NA,TRBV9,TRBJ2-3
TGTGCCAGCGGGCGGGCCCTACCAAGGGAGACCCAGTACTTC,CASGRALPRETQYF,NA,NA,TRBV2,TRBJ2-5
TGTGCCAGCAGTTCCTCGGGACAGGGAGAGACCCAGTACTTC,CASSSSGQGETQYF,NA,TRBD1,TRBV6-5,TRBJ2-5
TGCGCCAGCAGCTTGGGGTGGGACATCCAGGGCTACACCTTC,CASSLGWDIQGYTF,NA,NA,TRBV5-1,TRBJ1-2